Shown below are 26 T cell receptor beta chains from a single sample sequenced in a study of regulatory T cells in long-lasting Graves disease. For TCR beta, libraries came from iRepertoire HTBI primers and Arm-PCR of CDR3 regions. MiXCR, applied by TCRdb to the multiplex PCR reads, yields one record per CDR3 protein. The sample gives 500,000 or so distinct CDR3 sequences, 16% of which show up once; over 9% is in the top ten. Time point noted: newly diagnosed GD, antithyroid drugs for less than 3 months. With RNA extracted from PBMCs as input, the TCR library was made. The sample also formed part of further work on T cells in Graves' hyperthyroidism and ophthalmopathy.

Sequenced material: peripheral blood mononuclear cells (PBMCs), taken at new diagnosis, from a patient treated with antithyroid drugs. The receptors here all came from a man aged 40-55 years with Graves disease.

Comment on this clonotype: The likely explanation is a read error, given a far larger clone one base away. The rearrangement joins TRBV11-1 to TRBJ2-3; either TRBD1 or TRBD2 may supply D (5 bases each). The DNA end is a closer match to TRBJ2-7, so the J assignment may be wrong. CDR1 and CDR2 from the germline V gene are SGHAT and FQDESV (reference sequence). This CDR3 region has 14 residues. CDR3 region: CASSPREGWYGQYF. In nucleotides, the CDR3 is TGTGCCAGCAGCCCCCGTGAGGGGTGGTACGGGCAGTACTTC.

This clonotype was seen many times. The chain carries TRBV3-1 and TRBJ2-1; 7 bases are a match to TRBD2. CDR3 size: 16 residues. CDR1 and CDR2 from the germline V gene are LGHDT and YNNKEL (reference sequence). Trimming cost V 0 bases and J 3 bases; bases outside gene matches: 5. CDR3 amino acids: CASSQDVSGIYNEQFF. DNA of the CDR3: TGTGCCAGCAGCCAAGATGTGAGCGGGATCTACAATGAGCAGTTCTTC.

This clonotype occurred many times. The CDR3 nucleotides read TGTGCCAGCAGCGTAGGCTCGACAGGGGAGTACGAGCAGTACTTC. Translating gives CASSVGSTGEYEQYF. The chain is built from TRBV9 and TRBJ2-7, with TRBD1 matching over 8 bases. Germline V lookup: CDR1 SGDLS, CDR2 YYNGEE. The CDR3 contains 15 residues. The V gene end was trimmed by 0 bases and the J gene end by 4 bases; junction bases not matched to a gene: 6.

This clonotype has ten or more counts. The V call is TRBV28, the J call TRBJ2-7; no firm D call. CDR1 is MDHEN, CDR2 SYDVKM, per germline. V dropped 3 bases and J dropped 5 bases, with 5 bases sitting between them. This CDR3 is 11 amino acids long. The CDR3 spells CASSFWNEQYF. In DNA form, the CDR3 reads TGTGCCAGCAGTTTTTGGAACGAGCAGTACTTC.

In its sample, this clonotype was seen a few times. The rearrangement links TRBV19 to TRBJ2-1; unclear D gene. CDR1 is LNHDA and CDR2 is SQIVND in the germline V gene (reference sequence). The CDR3 extends over 13 amino acids. Trimming took 3 bases from V and 10 from J, leaving 13 bases between them. The CDR3 sequence is CASSIGFLGEQFF. In DNA form, the CDR3 reads TGTGCCAGTAGTATCGGGTTTCTAGGCGAGCAGTTCTTC.

This clonotype was recorded many times. This sequence joins TRBV28 and TRBJ1-1, with D possibly TRBD1 on 5 matching bases. Per the germline V gene, CDR1 is MDHEN and CDR2 is SYDVKM. V was pared by 7 bases and J by 1 base, with 10 bases between. The CDR3 length is 13 residues. This CDR3 is CASIGQGNTEAFF. The DNA of the CDR3 is TGTGCCAGCATCGGCCAGGGGAACACTGAAGCTTTCTTT.

This clonotype was seen at least ten times. V is TRBV9 and J is TRBJ2-7, with a weak D call TRBD1 (6 bases). The CDR3 has 14 amino acids. Per germline, CDR1 SGDLS and CDR2 YYNGEE. V was clipped by 0 bases and J by 2 bases, with 9 bases between them. The CDR3 protein is CASSVDQGTYEQYF. CDR3 DNA sequence: TGTGCCAGCAGCGTAGACCAGGGGACCTACGAGCAGTACTTC.

This clonotype appeared many times. The V and J genes are TRBV10-3 and TRBJ2-5; the D gene could be TRBD1 or TRBD2 (5 bases each). V was pared by 10 bases and J by 4 bases, with 10 bases between. The germline CDR1 and CDR2 sequences are ENHRY and SYGVKD. This CDR3 has 11 residues. CDR3 sequence reads: CATGAGETQYF. The CDR3 region has the DNA TGTGCCACCGGGGCAGGAGAGACCCAGTACTTC.

This clonotype has ten or more counts. The CDR3 loop is CSATGTGYSDTQYF. Here the CDR3 DNA reads TGCAGTGCAACGGGGACAGGGTATTCCGATACGCAGTATTTT. The J gene is TRBJ2-3, the V gene TRBV20-1; TRBD1 agrees at 9 bases. CDR3 length: 14 residues. The germline CDR1 and CDR2 sequences are DFQATT and SNEGSKA (reference sequence). Germline trimming cut 6 bases from V and 6 bases from J; bases unmatched to any gene: 10.

This clonotype was picked up many times. The chain couples TRBV12-3 or TRBV12-4 to TRBJ1-2; no firm D call. Trimming cost V 3 bases and J 5 bases, with 13 bases left between them. This CDR3 is built from 14 residues. The CDR3 sequence is CASSFGRTQYGYTF. The CDR3 coding sequence is TGTGCCAGCAGTTTTGGACGGACTCAATATGGCTACACCTTC.

The rearrangement uses TRBV29-1 and TRBJ2-7; D may match TRBD1 or TRBD2 (5 bases each). V shed 6 bases and J shed 2 bases, with 8 bases lying between them. From germline, CDR1 is SQVTM and CDR2 ANQGSEA. The CDR3 totals 11 residues. CDR3 protein: CSVSGPYEQYF. In DNA, the CDR3 is TGCAGCGTATCGGGGCCCTACGAGCAGTACTTC.

There are many counts of this clonotype. The V and J genes are TRBV29-1 and TRBJ2-7, with D unclear. The germline gives CDR1 SQVTM, CDR2 ANQGSEA. Trimming stripped 4 bases from V and 2 bases from J, with 12 bases between. This CDR3 is 13 amino acids long. The CDR3 region is CSVGLATTYEQYF. CDR3 DNA sequence: TGCAGCGTTGGGCTCGCGACCACCTACGAGCAGTACTTC.

This chain links TRBV20-1 with TRBJ1-3, with 9 bases matching TRBD1. The CDR3 is made up of 14 amino acids. Unmatched junction bases numbered 7, after V lost 6 bases and J lost 4 bases. Germline loops: CDR1 DFQATT, CDR2 SNEGSKA (reference sequence). CDR3 nucleotide sequence: TGCAGTGCCATGAACAGGGGGCAAGGAAACACCATATATTTT. This translates into CSAMNRGQGNTIYF.

The table lists this clonotype with a few counts. The junction does not match germline at one end; this may be a read error. The chain uses TRBV20-1 and TRBJ2-5, with D possibly TRBD2 on 7 matching bases. This CDR3 contains 14 residues. Germline V CDR1 and CDR2: DFQATT, SNEGSKA (reference sequence). The CDR3: CSAKTRGAFGTQYF. The CDR3 DNA sequence: TGCAGTGCTAAGACACGGGGGGCATTCGGGACCCAGTATTTC.

V is TRBV9 and J is TRBJ2-7; D is perhaps TRBD1 (5 bases). CDR3 length: 15 residues. Germline loops: CDR1 SGDLS, CDR2 YYNGEE. Between the trimmed V and J ends, which lost 3 bases and 3 bases, there was a span of 16 bases. DNA of the CDR3: TGTGCCAGCAGCGCTTCCCCCCAGGGATACTACGAGCAGTACTTC. It is translated as CASSASPQGYYEQYF.

This clonotype appeared many times. V gene TRBV20-1 combines with J gene TRBJ1-6, with 7 bases fitting TRBD1. The length of the CDR3 is 14 residues. The junction had 4 bases not matched to a gene; V was cut back by 0 bases and J by 8 bases. Germline CDR1 is DFQATT and CDR2 is SNEGSKA (reference sequence). In DNA, the CDR3 is TGCAGTGCTAGAGACGACAGGGAGTATTCACCCCTCCACTTT. It specifies CSARDDREYSPLHF.

This clonotype was found a few times. The chain employs TRBV4-1 and TRBJ2-5; D unresolved. The V gene lost 0 bases and the J gene lost 5 bases, with 13 bases spanning the gap. The CDR3 runs 15 residues. Germline V gene lookup returns CDR1 MGHRA and CDR2 YSYEKL. The CDR3 bases are TGCGCCAGCAGCCAAGATAGGGCAAGCATCGAGACCCAGTACTTC. This gives the protein CASSQDRASIETQYF.

Ten or more counts support this clonotype. The chain carries TRBV18 and TRBJ1-2, with D maybe TRBD1 (6 bases). The germline V gene has CDR1 KGHSH and CDR2 LQKENI. Trimming removed 8 bases at V and 2 bases at J, with 12 bases between. The CDR3 has 13 residues. CDR3 residues: CASSPDRNYGYTF. The CDR3 coding sequence is TGTGCCAGCAGCCCCGACAGGAACTATGGCTACACCTTC.

Many counts were recorded for this clonotype. The chain combines TRBV28 with TRBJ2-3; TRBD2 aligns across 11 bases. V was pared by 3 bases and J by 7 bases, with 6 bases of the junction left unmatched. Germline CDR1 and CDR2: MDHEN and SYDVKM. This CDR3 contains 15 residues. The CDR3 here is CASSLTSGIINTQYF. CDR3 DNA sequence: TGTGCCAGCAGTTTGACTAGCGGGATTATCAATACGCAGTATTTT.

This clonotype has a count of ten or more. The chain combines TRBV20-1 with TRBJ2-2; 11 bases map to TRBD2. The CDR3 contains 16 residues. V lost 3 bases and J lost 3; bases outside the gene matches: 6. In germline, CDR1 is DFQATT, CDR2 SNEGSKA (reference sequence). This chain's CDR3 is CSARPTSGRDTGELFF. The CDR3 bases are TGCAGTGCTAGGCCTACTAGCGGGAGAGACACCGGGGAGCTGTTTTTT.

There are a few counts of this clonotype. The rearrangement uses TRBV20-1 and TRBJ2-7, with 7 bases identical to TRBD2. The junction had 7 bases not matched to a gene; V was cut back by 0 bases and J by 2 bases. The CDR3 contains 15 residues. Looked up from germline, CDR1 is DFQATT and CDR2 is SNEGSKA (reference sequence). The CDR3 DNA reads as TGCAGTGCTAGAGATCGGAGACTAGCTGCCTACGAGCAGTACTTC. Protein: CSARDRRLAAYEQYF.

The table lists this clonotype with many counts. The chain links TRBV30 to TRBJ1-2; D is perhaps TRBD1 (5 bases). Germline V CDR1 and CDR2: GTSNPN, SVGIG (reference sequence). This CDR3 region has 14 residues. Deletions cut 5 bases from V and 8 bases from J, with 21 bases between. CDR3 region: CAWVPGHSSGGYTF. The CDR3 DNA is TGTGCCTGGGTACCCGGACATTCAAGCGGGGGCTACACCTTC.

V usage is TRBV12-3 or TRBV12-4 and J usage is TRBJ2-7; no firm D call. CDR3 length equals 15 residues. V was shortened by 7 bases and J by 0 bases, with 16 bases between the two germline ends. CDR3 coding DNA: TGTGCCAGCAATTTCGACCCGATAAGCTCCTACGAGCAGTACTTC. Translation: CASNFDPISSYEQYF.

This clonotype was detected ten times or more. The chain is built from TRBV3-1 and TRBJ1-4; D remains unclear. Germline V gene data show CDR1 as LGHDT and CDR2 as YNNKEL (reference sequence). V lost 1 base and J lost 4, with 13 bases in between. This CDR3 has 16 amino acids. The CDR3 here is CASSQGRSNFNEKLFF. CDR3 nucleotide sequence: TGTGCCAGCAGCCAAGGTCGCTCCAATTTTAATGAAAAACTGTTTTTT.

This rearrangement joins TRBV6-2 or TRBV6-3 to TRBJ2-2; 9 positions match TRBD1. The CDR3 covers 15 residues. The V segment lost 1 base and the J segment 5 bases; nucleotides outside the gene matches: 2. The germline V gene encodes CDR1 MNHEY and CDR2 SVGEGT. The CDR3 DNA follows: TGTGCCAGCAGTTACTTGACAGGGGGGACCGGGGAGCTGTTTTTT. It translates to CASSYLTGGTGELFF.

Points on this clonotype: A single base separates this from a much larger clone, so it may be a read error. The rearrangement uses TRBV2 and TRBJ2-5, with 13 bases matching TRBD2. With the DNA end fitting TRBJ2-1 better, the J assignment may be wrong. This CDR3 is built from 17 residues. Germline V gives CDR1 SNHLY, CDR2 FYNNEI. The CDR3 DNA follows: TGTGCCAGCAGTGAGTCAGGACTAGCGGGAGCCTACAGTGAGCAGTTCTTC. Amino acids: CASSESGLAGAYSEQFF.